This record concerns one T cell receptor (beta chain) sequence. Its antigen remains unidentified. No base quality values were provided; no much bigger clone lies one nucleotide off. The High Capacity cDNA Reverse Transcription Kit was used to reverse transcribe all of the isolated RNA, meaning that expressed TCRB transcripts were what got sequenced. Deep immunoSEQ sequencing was applied to naive, central memory and regulatory T cell samples, giving an average of about 3.6 million total reads per sample. Sorted cells were lysed in RLT buffer and RNA was extracted with DNase-treated RNeasy Micro or Mini kits, depending on cell number. To prevent cross-contamination, every cell subset was processed on its own, while patient and healthy donor samples were processed together. The immunoSEQ multiplex PCR was used to amplify TCRB sequences from cDNA, generating 87-bp fragments that spanned the CDR3 region. Sequencing of the amplicons was performed on the Illumina HiSeq platform. In the paper's pipeline: Synthetic template baselines were used to correct PCR bias computationally, reads within Hamming distance 2 were collapsed together, and singletons that could not be merged were discarded. Reads were aligned against IMGT to assign V, D and J genes, CDR3 length and insertions or deletions at six rearrangement sites. Within each subset, clonotype counts were normalized to sorted cell number, and only after that were true diversity and Gini coefficients computed with the tcR R package. The overlap coefficient, calculated on TCRB nucleotide sequences, was used to quantify repertoire sharing. As a proxy for the pre-selection repertoire, out-of-frame TCRB sequences from naive cells were analyzed. TCRdb obtained this table from immuneACCESS and retained in-frame rearrangements with V and J assigned. These tables miss some clones; where compared with another copy, unresolved V genes account for less than half of the shortfall, and the remainder is unexplained. That table gives V, J and clone size, and the DNA gave D and trimming. The sample records some 200,000 clones, roughly 16% of which are singletons. The ten most abundant clones make up 0.085% of the sample.

A single peripheral blood draw of 95 to 150 mL on average was collected from each donor into heparinised tubes. Naive, central memory, regulatory and stem cell-like memory CD4+ T cells were sorted on a BD FACSAria II using a panel including CD45RO, CCR7, CD25, CD127, CD95 and CD27. All sorted populations exceeded 95% purity. PBMCs were isolated immediately by Lymphoprep density gradient centrifugation and stained directly without culture. So that batch effects would be minimized, each experiment stained and sorted samples in pairs, pairing one healthy donor with one patient. These data are taken from a study of beta chain features in type 1 diabetes (dated by TCRdb to 2017 to 2018). For the study in its entirety: No differences in mean age, gender distribution, total cell number or subset yield were found between patients and healthy donors. A total of some 110 million sorted cells were examined across all samples, and a strong correlation was observed between cell number per subset and RNA yield. In the study, recently diagnosed type 1 diabetes patients and matched healthy donors were compared on the TCRB repertoires of their sorted circulating CD4+ T cell subsets. Regulatory and stem cell-like memory subsets were obtained from only 8 patients and about eight healthy donors, while naive and central memory subsets were obtained from all 30 or so donors.

A distance of 12 bases separates the germline ends of V and J, which lose 2 bases and 5 bases respectively. Taken from the germline V gene (reference sequence), the CDR1 and CDR2 loops are MNHEY and SMNVEV. The CDR3 holds 14 amino acids from the cysteine to the phenylalanine. Here the CDR3 DNA is all that survives: 42 bases in frame from base 1. Study-wide findings and limitations: Type 1 diabetes patients showed a moderate but significant shortening of TCRB CDR3 length in all four CD4+ subsets. Sequencing cDNA rather than genomic DNA could over-represent highly expressing activated cells, although activation and CD3 levels did not differ between groups. Naive, central memory and regulatory TCRB repertoires appeared to be more similar among patients than among healthy donors. Fewer insertions and more nucleotide deletions at VDJ recombination sites were observed in patients with type 1 diabetes, implying thymic rearrangement abnormalities. HLA sub-analyses involved small numbers of individuals, so any influence of HLA type on TCRB rearrangement remained unresolved. PCR may preferentially amplify shorter templates, but because patient and control samples were amplified and corrected together, any resulting skew would affect both groups equally.

The TCR was taken from a man aged 25 to 40 with type 1 diabetes. The chain is assembled from TRBV27 and TRBJ2-5; a tentative D call is TRBD1 (6 bases match). Sequenced input: naive CD4+ T cells from blood. The sample's cell subset or site, from its label and the paper: true naive CD4+ T cells. Here is the DNA: TGTGCCAGCAGTTTAAGCCCTCAGGGGGAGACCCAGTACTTC. It encodes CASSLSPQGETQYF.